This is a list of T cell receptor beta chains from one sample in a study of early stage breast cancer tumors. The data were produced by immunoSEQ multiplex PCR, yet TCRdb's version contains in-frame clones alone and is incomplete. This sample yields more than 60,000 clones, of which 65% to 80% are seen a single time; more than 3% belongs to the top ten. The sample consisted of blood. The receptors were gathered from a person aged 60 to 70 with breast cancer. Both conserved end residues are part of each CDR3. Fields, in order: clone size, J gene, D gene, V gene, CDR3 protein, CDR3 DNA. A D gene is named only where the DNA matches it firmly. The size field is filled for only some rows; it gives once, few, many or a size class.

clone size: NA
J gene: TRBJ1-3
D gene: NA
V gene: TRBV6-5
CDR3 protein: CASTPGTGNTIYF
CDR3 DNA: TGTGCCAGCACTCCCGGGACTGGAAACACCATATATTTT

clone size: few
J gene: TRBJ1-5
D gene: TRBD1
V gene: TRBV30
CDR3 protein: CAWQGQGFNQPQHF
CDR3 DNA: TGTGCCTGGCAGGGACAGGGATTCAATCAGCCCCAGCATTTT

clone size: NA
J gene: TRBJ2-2
D gene: NA
V gene: TRBV15
CDR3 protein: CATSSKRTGELFF
CDR3 DNA: TGTGCCACCAGCAGTAAGAGAACCGGGGAGCTGTTTTTT

clone size: NA
J gene: TRBJ1-4
D gene: NA
V gene: TRBV5-6
CDR3 protein: CASSPTPLGRANEKLFF
CDR3 DNA: TGTGCCAGCAGCCCCACCCCGCTGGGTAGGGCTAATGAAAAACTGTTTTTT

clone size: NA
J gene: TRBJ2-7
D gene: NA
V gene: TRBV6-6
CDR3 protein: CASSNTGWVYF
CDR3 DNA: TGTGCCAGCAGTAATACAGGGTGGGTTTACTTC

clone size: NA
J gene: TRBJ2-7
D gene: NA
V gene: TRBV2
CDR3 protein: CASRPDGGSTYEQYF
CDR3 DNA: TGTGCCAGCAGGCCGGACGGGGGATCGACCTACGAGCAGTACTTC

clone size: NA
J gene: TRBJ1-1
D gene: NA
V gene: TRBV5-5
CDR3 protein: CASRPYWGGNTEAFF
CDR3 DNA: TGTGCCAGCAGACCCTACTGGGGGGGGAACACTGAAGCTTTCTTT

clone size: NA
J gene: TRBJ1-1
D gene: TRBD1
V gene: TRBV7-9
CDR3 protein: CASTLFGQGGTEAFF
CDR3 DNA: TGTGCCAGCACCCTTTTCGGACAGGGTGGCACTGAAGCTTTCTTT

clone size: NA
J gene: TRBJ2-2
D gene: NA
V gene: TRBV7-3
CDR3 protein: CASSLGRGTNTGELFF
CDR3 DNA: TGTGCCAGCAGCTTAGGGCGCGGGACGAACACCGGGGAGCTGTTTTTT

clone size: NA
J gene: TRBJ2-7
D gene: TRBD2
V gene: TRBV7-2
CDR3 protein: CASSFISGSHEQYF
CDR3 DNA: TGTGCCAGCAGCTTTATTAGCGGGAGCCACGAGCAGTACTTC

clone size: NA
J gene: TRBJ1-1
D gene: NA
V gene: TRBV25-1
CDR3 protein: CASRGGVGTEAFF
CDR3 DNA: TGTGCCAGTAGGGGGGGGGTTGGCACTGAAGCTTTCTTT

clone size: NA
J gene: TRBJ2-3
D gene: NA
V gene: TRBV7-2
CDR3 protein: CASSSAPPLSKADTQYF
CDR3 DNA: TGTGCCAGCAGCTCGGCACCCCCTCTTAGTAAGGCAGATACGCAGTATTTT

clone size: NA
J gene: TRBJ2-7
D gene: NA
V gene: TRBV27
CDR3 protein: CASSLSGTHYEQYF
CDR3 DNA: TGTGCCAGCAGTTTATCGGGGACTCACTACGAGCAGTACTTC

clone size: NA
J gene: TRBJ2-7
D gene: TRBD2
V gene: TRBV7-9
CDR3 protein: CASSFGLAGAGQYEQYF
CDR3 DNA: TGTGCCAGCAGCTTCGGGCTAGCGGGAGCCGGACAGTACGAGCAGTACTTC

clone size: few
J gene: TRBJ1-5
D gene: NA
V gene: TRBV27
CDR3 protein: CASSLRDTNQPQHF
CDR3 DNA: TGTGCCAGCAGTTTAAGGGACACCAATCAGCCCCAGCATTTT

clone size: NA
J gene: TRBJ2-7
D gene: TRBD2
V gene: TRBV7-2
CDR3 protein: CASSLAAGGSSYEQYF
CDR3 DNA: TGTGCCAGCAGCTTGGCCGCGGGAGGGAGCTCCTACGAGCAGTACTTC

clone size: few
J gene: TRBJ2-7
D gene: NA
V gene: TRBV28
CDR3 protein: CASSLQGYEQYF
CDR3 DNA: TGTGCCAGCAGTTTACAGGGTTACGAGCAGTACTTC

clone size: few
J gene: TRBJ1-5
D gene: NA
V gene: TRBV6-1
CDR3 protein: CATLQGNQPQHF
CDR3 DNA: TGTGCCACCCTCCAGGGAAATCAGCCCCAGCATTTT

clone size: NA
J gene: TRBJ2-2
D gene: NA
V gene: TRBV5-1
CDR3 protein: CASSLGAPNTGELFF
CDR3 DNA: TGCGCCAGCAGCTTGGGGGCTCCGAACACCGGGGAGCTGTTTTTT

clone size: NA
J gene: TRBJ2-3
D gene: TRBD2
V gene: TRBV6-5
CDR3 protein: CASSPGLAGGYTQYF
CDR3 DNA: TGTGCCAGCAGTCCAGGACTAGCGGGGGGATATACGCAGTATTTT

clone size: NA
J gene: TRBJ2-3
D gene: NA
V gene: TRBV5-1
CDR3 protein: CASSEGGDTQYF
CDR3 DNA: TGCGCCAGCAGCGAGGGGGGAGATACGCAGTATTTT

clone size: NA
J gene: TRBJ2-3
D gene: TRBD2
V gene: TRBV5-1
CDR3 protein: CASSSQSSGKADTQYF
CDR3 DNA: TGCGCCAGCAGCTCACAATCTAGCGGGAAGGCAGATACGCAGTATTTT

clone size: NA
J gene: TRBJ1-3
D gene: NA
V gene: TRBV5-5
CDR3 protein: CASSLTSDSGNTIYF
CDR3 DNA: TGTGCCAGCAGCTTGACTTCCGACTCTGGAAACACCATATATTTT

clone size: few
J gene: TRBJ1-5
D gene: NA
V gene: TRBV10-3
CDR3 protein: CAIGGSNQPQHF
CDR3 DNA: TGTGCCATCGGGGGTAGCAATCAGCCCCAGCATTTT

clone size: NA
J gene: TRBJ2-7
D gene: TRBD1
V gene: TRBV10-3
CDR3 protein: CAISEFPGTGNEQYF
CDR3 DNA: TGTGCCATCAGTGAGTTTCCCGGGACAGGGAACGAGCAGTACTTC

clone size: NA
J gene: TRBJ2-6
D gene: NA
V gene: TRBV15
CDR3 protein: CATSRDAGSGANVLTF
CDR3 DNA: TGTGCCACCAGCAGAGACGCAGGGAGTGGGGCCAACGTCCTGACTTTC